The 20 T cell receptor beta chains below all came from one sample that was sequenced in a study of tumor-infiltrating lymphocytes in primary liver carcinoma. The investigators made TCR beta cDNA from about 0.45 ug total RNA, using a constant-region primer. Libraries covering TCR beta were generated through three nested multiplex PCR rounds (using a slightly modified ARM-PCR). The first two PCR rounds used TRBV1-TRBV30 forward primers with a C-beta reverse primer, about 10 cycles each. Via MiXCR, TCRdb re-called the multiplex PCR reads, giving one row per CDR3 protein. This sample yields tens of thousands of distinct CDR3 sequences, of which 75% are seen a single time; 35% to 45% belongs to the top ten. The roughly 17-32 mg bulk tissue piece was not sorted before simultaneous RNA and DNA extraction. Sequenced: tumor-adjacent normal liver tissue. All receptors derive from a man between 35 and 55 years old with primary liver carcinoma and hepatitis B virus infection.

As concerns this clonotype: Since no conserved phenylalanine or tryptophan closes the CDR3, a read error is the likely cause. The chain is built from TRBV5-6 and TRBJ2-7; 7 bases map to TRBD1. CDR1 is SGHDT, CDR2 YYEEEE, per germline. The CDR3 runs to 19 residues. The CDR3 nucleotides are TGTGCCAGCAGCGCCACAGGGGCCCGCGAGGGGCAGAACTCCCACGAGCAGTACTCC. It specifies CASSATGAREGQNSHEQYS.

This chain uses TRBV6-6 with TRBJ2-6; D remains unclear. V lost 4 bases, J lost 0 bases, and 13 bases lay in between. Germline-derived CDR1 and CDR2 are MNHNY and SVGAGI (reference sequence). The CDR3 has 17 amino acids. The CDR3 nucleotides are TGTGCCAGCAGTTCACAAGGTCTTCCCTCTGGGGCCAACGTCCTGACTTTC. Translated: CASSSQGLPSGANVLTF.

The rearrangement joins TRBV14 to TRBJ2-3, with D uncertain. The CDR3 sequence is 13 residues long. Germline V gene data show CDR1 as SGHDN and CDR2 as FVKESK. V was cut by 1 base and J by 14 bases, with 16 bases left in between. For the CDR3, the DNA is TGTGCCAGCAGCCAAGGATACACAGATAAGCGGTATTTT. This sequence encodes CASSQGYTDKRYF.

Comment on this clonotype: An end of the junction does not agree with germline; a read error may underlie this. CDR3 protein: CSGWWYTDMQCF. CDR3 DNA sequence: TGCAGCGGGTGGTGGTACACAGATATGCAGTGTTTT. The V call is TRBV29-1, the J call TRBJ2-3; D gene uncertain. This CDR3 is 12 amino acids long. CDR1 and CDR2 from the germline V gene are SQVTM and ANQGSEA.

The CDR3 here is CASSSKRAEMYNEQYF. For the CDR3, the DNA is TGTGCCAGCAGTTCGAAGCGAGCGGAGATGTACAATGAGCAGTACTTC. The chain has TRBV6-5 and TRBJ2-1; D may be TRBD2 (5 bases). Near its end, the DNA agrees better with TRBJ2-7, so the J call may be wrong. The germline CDR1 and CDR2 sequences are MNHEY and SVGAGI. The CDR3 totals 16 residues.

This chain connects TRBV7-9 to TRBJ2-7, with a possible D match to TRBD2 (6 bases). Germline V gives CDR1 SEHNR, CDR2 FQNEAQ (reference sequence). Trimming cost V 1 base and J 12 bases, with 22 bases left between them. The CDR3 runs 15 residues. Here the CDR3 DNA reads TGTGCCAGCAGCTTAGGCGGTAGCGGCACCTACGGGCGGTACTTC. Translating it yields CASSLGGSGTYGRYF.

Comment on this clonotype: It is likely a read error, because the conserved phenylalanine at the end of the CDR3 is missing. The chain carries TRBV7-9 and TRBJ2-1, with 7 positions matching TRBD2. J lost 7 bases, V lost 7 bases, and 10 bases had no gene match. Germline CDR1 reads SEHNR; CDR2 reads FQNEAQ (reference sequence). This CDR3 contains 14 residues. This chain's CDR3 is CASNGPGSGNEQFL. The CDR3 DNA reads as TGTGCCAGCAATGGACCTGGTAGCGGGAATGAGCAGTTCCTC.

At least ten counts were recorded for this clonotype. This may arise from a read error, as a much more abundant clone is one base away. The rearrangement uses TRBV30 and TRBJ1-5; D may be TRBD1 (6 bases). Germline values: CDR1 GTSNPN, CDR2 SVGIG (reference sequence). The CDR3 is 13 amino acids. The DNA of the CDR3 is TGTGCCTGCAGTGGGGGCGACCGGCAGCCCCAGCATTTT. Amino acids: CACSGGDRQPQHF.

Points on this clonotype: One end of the junction varies from germline; a read error may be responsible. The V gene is TRBV12-3 or TRBV12-4, the J gene TRBJ2-1, with a weak D call TRBD1 (6 bases). The CDR3 sequence is 13 residues long. For the CDR3, the DNA is TGTGCCGGTAGTCTCGGACAGAACAATGAGCAGCTCTTC. Translation gives CAGSLGQNNEQLF.

This clonotype was picked up one time. This chain joins TRBV12-3 or TRBV12-4 and TRBJ2-1; possibly TRBD1 for D (5 bases). The CDR3 consists of 15 residues. Trimming removed 5 bases from V and 8 bases from J, with 19 bases in between. Here the CDR3 DNA reads TGTGCCAGCAGTCTAACCCGAGACAGTTACTATGAGCAGTTCTTC. Protein sequence: CASSLTRDSYYEQFF.

Comment on this clonotype: An end of the junction differs from the germline gene, which may be a read error. The rearrangement links TRBV10-3 to TRBJ2-3; the D is unclear. Per the germline V gene, CDR1 is ENHRY and CDR2 is SYGVKD. The CDR3 has 15 residues. The CDR3 loop is CAINQRRPTTDTQYF. The CDR3 DNA reads as TGTGCCATCAACCAGAGGAGACCGACCACAGATACACAGTATTTT.

There are many counts of this clonotype. The chain combines TRBV6-4 with TRBJ2-3; 7 positions agree with TRBD2. The ends lost 6 bases at V and 2 bases at J; junction bases unmatched: 14. CDR3 size: 17 residues. In germline, CDR1 is MRHNA, CDR2 SNTAGT. CDR3 DNA sequence: TGTGCCAGCAGCCTACAGCCGCCGGGGGGACTCACAGATACGCAGTATTTT. This gives the protein CASSLQPPGGLTDTQYF.

Details on this clonotype: The CDR3 does not close with the conserved phenylalanine or tryptophan, likely indicating a read error. The chain employs TRBV28 and TRBJ2-4, with D possibly matching TRBD2 (5 bases). Deletions cut 10 bases from V and 10 bases from J, with 26 bases between. This CDR3 spans 15 amino acids. CDR1 MDHEN and CDR2 SYDVKM come from the germline V gene. This CDR3 is CATLPVGGGVDIQYS. The CDR3 nucleotides read TGTGCCACCCTCCCGGTCGGTGGAGGAGTAGATATTCAGTACTCC.

This clonotype showed up many times. The chain employs TRBV29-1 and TRBJ1-1; the D is unclear. Trimming removed 7 bases at V and 0 bases at J, with 18 bases between. CDR3 size: 15 residues. Germline V gene lookup returns CDR1 SQVTM and CDR2 ANQGSEA. DNA of the CDR3: TGCAGCGCTTCCCCGGGTTGGGCAATGAACACTGAAGCTTTCTTT. Its protein product is CSASPGWAMNTEAFF. The whole variable domain, filled in from reference TRBV29-1 and TRBJ1-1, reads SAVISQKPSRDICQRGTSLTIQCQVDSQVTMMFWYRQQPGQSLTLIATANQGSEATYESGFVIDKFPISRPNLTFSTLTVSNMSPEDSSIYLCSASPGWAMNTEAFFGQGTRLTVV.

The V and J genes are TRBV5-4 and TRBJ2-7; D is perhaps TRBD1 or TRBD2 (5 bases each). Trimming stripped 3 bases from V and 0 bases from J, with 10 bases between. The germline gives CDR1 SGHNT, CDR2 YYREEE (reference sequence). There are 14 residues in the CDR3. The CDR3 region has the DNA TGTGCCAGCAGCTCGGGGCTGCTCTCCTACGAGCAGTACTTC. Residues: CASSSGLLSYEQYF. Full variable domain (missing parts from reference TRBV5-4 and TRBJ2-7): ETGVTQSPTHLIKTRGQQVTLRCSSQSGHNTVSWYQQALGQGPQFIFQYYREEENGRGNFPPRFSGLQFPNYSSELNVNALELDDSALYLCASSSGLLSYEQYFGPGTRLTVT.

The rearrangement links TRBV5-5 to TRBJ2-5; 9 bases line up with TRBD2. CDR3 length: 15 residues. The V and J ends lost 1 base and 7 bases, in that order; junction bases with no gene match: 8. Looked up from germline, CDR1 is SGHKS and CDR2 is YYEKEE (reference sequence). The CDR3 loop is CASSLILAGEGTQYF. DNA of the CDR3: TGTGCCAGCAGCTTGATATTAGCGGGGGAAGGGACCCAGTACTTC.

Turning to this clonotype: Germline and junction disagree at one end, which may indicate a read error. This chain connects TRBV4-3 to TRBJ1-1, with a weak D call TRBD1 (6 bases). The CDR3 has 13 amino acids. Germline V gene sequence: CDR1 LGHNA, CDR2 YSLEER. CDR3 sequence: CATSQGGNTETFF. DNA for the CDR3: TGCGCCACCAGCCAAGGGGGGAACACTGAAACTTTCTTT.

With respect to this clonotype: The junction and the germline gene differ at one end; a read error may be behind it. The chain joins TRBV19 to TRBJ2-3; possibly TRBD2 for D (5 bases). The CDR3 length is 16 residues. Per the germline V gene, CDR1 is LNHDA and CDR2 is SQIVND (reference sequence). The CDR3 sequence: CASTPTGITYTVTQYF. CDR3 nucleotide sequence: TGTGCCAGTACTCCAACCGGGATTACCTACACAGTTACGCAGTATTTT.

Comment on this clonotype: One end of the junction does not line up with germline, which may come from a read error. This chain links TRBV5-1 with TRBJ2-5; 9 bases fit TRBD2. CDR1 and CDR2 from the germline V gene are SGHRS and YFSETQ. CDR3 length: 15 amino acids. CDR3 sequence: CASILGSGGQVTQYF. The CDR3, as DNA: TGCGCCAGCATCTTAGGTAGCGGGGGTCAAGTGACCCAGTACTTC.

Note on this clonotype: One end of the junction fails to match germline, which may point to a read error. This chain joins TRBV4-2 and TRBJ2-7; 12 nucleotides agree with TRBD1. This CDR3 has 16 amino acids. CDR1 is LGHNA and CDR2 is YNFKEQ in the germline V gene. The CDR3 DNA reads as TGTGCCAACAGCCTCGTATGCGGGACAGGGGGCGGGGAGCAGTACTTC. Translating gives CANSLVCGTGGGEQYF.